A selection of T cell receptor beta chains follows, all from one sample in a study of blood T cell repertoires in COVID-19. Profiled with immunoSEQ multiplex PCR; TCRdb holds only in-frame clones, not every one. The sample contains around 160,000 clones, roughly 84% of which appear only once. The sample taken for sequencing was PBMCs or T cells enriched from blood (not recorded which). Receptor source: a woman between 50 and 59 years old who had been exposed to COVID-19. Each CDR3 is given with its conserved first and last residue.

TRBJ1-3 TRBV9 CASSVESQDTIYF
TRBJ1-5 TRBV20-1 CSASRDATGANQPQHF
TRBJ2-5 TRBV19 CASRGGKGSQETQYF
TRBJ2-3 TRBV7-2 CASLGVDTQYF
TRBJ2-1 TRBV19 CASSSSVTGTSGLNEQFF
TRBJ2-6 TRBV18 CASSPQVDSGANVLTF
TRBJ1-2 TRBV30 CAWAPLLAYGYTF
TRBJ2-3 TRBV5-4 CASSLASGRGRTDTQYF
TRBJ2-7 TRBV7-2 CASSFAAGAEQYF
TRBJ2-1 TRBV23-1 CASSQSGREDDNEQFF
TRBJ2-7 TRBV2 CASGGSTGVHEQYF
TRBJ2-1 TRBV30 CAWTSGRDSYNEQFF
TRBJ2-1 TRBV7-9 CASSSRTSGNNEQFF
TRBJ1-6 TRBV6-2/TRBV6-3 CASSYPARADSPLHF
TRBJ2-5 TRBV27 CASRAGETQYF
TRBJ2-1 TRBV7-8 CASSLAKAPGSSYNEQFF
TRBJ1-1 TRBV6-5 CASTSPTGTEAFF
TRBJ1-2 TRBV12-5 CASGLVGGVDGYTF
TRBJ1-2 TRBV19 CASSLVTGRLAISGYTF
TRBJ1-2 TRBV7-2 CASSLGGQGARYGYTF
TRBJ2-3 TRBV10-3 CAISPLLAEGTDTQYF
TRBJ1-1 TRBV5-1 CASSLAPGGTEAFF
TRBJ1-1 TRBV7-9 CASSLHDRGHRMNTEAFF
TRBJ1-3 TRBV19 CASSMTGNSGNTIYF
TRBJ1-6 TRBV4-3 CASSQDGQGNSPLHF
TRBJ2-3 TRBV6-5 CASSLIGGSSQYF
TRBJ2-1 TRBV12-3/TRBV12-4 CASRLYNEQFF
TRBJ1-5 TRBV10-3 CAISDGAQPQHF
TRBJ1-6 TRBV6-5 CASSYSGGLGSPLHF
TRBJ2-2 TRBV19 CASTGLAPTGELFF